Presented here are 12 T cell receptor beta chains from one specimen sequenced in a study of T cell clonality in common variable immunodeficiency. Some clones are missing from TCRdb's copy, which holds only in-frame ones; the method was immunoSEQ multiplex PCR. The specimen has about 64,000 clones, none found just once. The sequencing sample was made of peripheral blood mononuclear cells. The receptors originated from a person aged 18 to 69 in good health.

The table lists this clone with many counts. The read is 3 residues too short to cover the CDR3 end, so that end is filled in from the germline J gene. V is TRBV29-1 and J is TRBJ1-2, with D tentatively TRBD1 (6 bases). The CDR3 is 13 residues long. CDR1 is SQVTM, CDR2 ANQGSEA, per germline. V was clipped by 7 bases and J by 4 bases, with 16 bases between them. The CDR3 DNA, read in part, is TGCAGCGCCCTCCCCGACAGGCCCTATGGC. Translation: CSALPDRPYG. The full CDR3 reads CSALPDRPYGYTF.

This clone was found many times. The CDR3 end lies 3 residues beyond the end of the read and is filled in from the germline J gene. This chain joins TRBV5-1 and TRBJ1-1, with TRBD1 identical over 9 bases. V lost 4 bases to trimming and J lost 5 bases; unmatched junction nucleotides: 6. The CDR3 spans 14 residues. Per germline, CDR1 SGHRS and CDR2 YFSETQ. This CDR3 reads CASSPTGGWTEAFF. CDR3 DNA (partial): TGCGCCAGCAGCCCGACAGGGGGTTGGACTGAA. Looking up the rest from reference TRBV5-1 and TRBJ1-1 gives the full variable domain: KAGVTQTPRYLIKTRGQQVTLSCSPISGHRSVSWYQQTPGQGLQFLFEYFSETQRNKGNFPGRFSGRQFSNSRSEMNVSTLELGDSALYLCASSPTGGWTEAFFGQGTRLTVV.

This clone has ten or more counts. Read sequence stops 3 residues before the CDR3 end, and the germline J gene provides the missing end. The V call is TRBV5-4, the J call TRBJ2-3; possible D gene TRBD2, 5 bases. Germline V gives CDR1 SGHNT, CDR2 YYREEE (reference sequence). V dropped 0 bases and J dropped 2 bases, with 7 bases sitting between them. The CDR3 contains 14 residues. The CDR3 reads CASSLETNTDTQYF. CDR3 DNA (partial): TGTGCCAGCAGCTTGGAGACTAACACAGATACG. The full variable domain, with the rest looked up from reference TRBV5-4 and TRBJ2-3, is ETGVTQSPTHLIKTRGQQVTLRCSSQSGHNTVSWYQQALGQGPQFIFQYYREEENGRGNFPPRFSGLQFPNYSSELNVNALELDDSALYLCASSLETNTDTQYFGPGTRLTVL.

There are many counts of this clone. The read ends 3 residues before the CDR3 terminus; that terminus is restored from the germline J gene. J is TRBJ1-5 and V is TRBV19; D is perhaps TRBD1 (6 bases). Germline CDR1 LNHDA, CDR2 SQIVND (reference sequence). CDR3 length: 14 residues. Trimming took off 10 bases at V and 4 bases at J, with 17 bases between the two ends. CDR3 residues: CATDTGSGNQPQHF. The covered CDR3 bases are TGTGCCACCGATACAGGGAGTGGGAATCAGCCC. Full variable domain (outside the CDR3, taken from reference TRBV19 and TRBJ1-5): DGGITQSPKYLFRKEGQNVTLSCEQNLNHDAMYWYRQDPGQGLRLIYYSQIVNDFQKGDIAEGYSVSREKKESFPLTVTSAQKNPTAFYLCATDTGSGNQPQHFGDGTRLSIL.

Regarding this clone: The read halts 3 residues ahead of the CDR3 end, with the missing end drawn from the germline J gene. V usage is TRBV6-1 and J usage is TRBJ1-3, with TRBD1 matching 7 bases. The CDR3 totals 16 residues. The junction had 6 bases not matched to a gene; V was cut back by 4 bases and J by 0 bases. Germline-derived CDR1 and CDR2 are MNHNS and SASEGT. The CDR3: CASSGRGVISGNTIYF. CDR3 DNA (partial): TGTGCCAGCAGTGGCAGGGGGGTTATCTCTGGAAACACC.

This clone was seen repeatedly, ten times or more. The read stops 3 residues short of the end of the CDR3; the missing end is completed from the germline J gene. The chain joins TRBV12-5 to TRBJ2-2; 7 nucleotides align to TRBD1. Germline V CDR1 and CDR2: LGHNT, FRNRAP. The V segment lost 3 bases and the J segment 6 bases; nucleotides outside the gene matches: 10. The CDR3 runs to 16 residues. The sequenced part of the CDR3 DNA is TGTGCTAGTGGTTTCTTATTACAGGGGTCGTCCGGGGAG. Amino acid sequence: CASGFLLQGSSGE. The CDR3 reads in full as CASGFLLQGSSGELFF.

This clone was found many times. Incomplete CDR3 DNA: TGTGCCAGCAGCTTGCAAGGGGCTAGGTTCAATGAG. Its protein is CASSLQGARFNE. In full, the CDR3 reads CASSLQGARFNEQFF. The genes are TRBV5-6 and TRBJ2-1; TRBD1 is a possible D gene (5 bases). The CDR3 goes on 3 residues after the read ends, and that part is filled in from the germline J gene. V was clipped by 1 base and J by 6 bases, with 14 bases between them. This CDR3 spans 15 amino acids. Germline V gives CDR1 SGHDT, CDR2 YYEEEE. Full variable domain (remainder filled in from reference TRBV5-6 and TRBJ2-1): DAGVTQSPTHLIKTRGQQVTLRCSPKSGHDTVSWYQQALGQGPQFIFQYYEEEERQRGNFPDRFSGHQFPNYSSELNVNALLLGDSALYLCASSLQGARFNEQFFGPGTRLTVL.

This clone was detected many times. The observed sequence ends 3 residues before the CDR3 terminus, with the missing tail filled in from the germline J gene. The rearrangement links TRBV5-1 to TRBJ2-7; 7 bases line up with TRBD2. Losses at the gene ends were 5 bases for V and 5 bases for J; bases not matched to a gene: 16. This CDR3 spans 16 amino acids. The V gene's germline CDR1 is SGHRS and CDR2 YFSETQ. The CDR3 loop reads CASSPNTVRGGDEQYF. The sequenced part of the CDR3 DNA is TGCGCCAGCAGTCCTAATACCGTAAGGGGAGGGGACGAG.

For this clone: The CDR3 end lies 3 residues beyond the end of the read and is filled in from the germline J gene. This chain joins TRBV11-3 and TRBJ2-7; 9 nucleotides line up with TRBD1. CDR1 is SGHNT, CDR2 YENEEA, per germline. The J segment lost 3 bases and the V segment lost 10 bases, leaving 7 bases of the junction unmatched. This CDR3 comprises 13 residues. The CDR3 is CATPPGQGYEQYF. The sequenced CDR3 bases are TGTGCCACCCCACCGGGACAGGGCTACGAG.

This clone was picked up many times. The sequenced fragment ends 3 residues before the CDR3 boundary, so the rest is inferred from the germline J gene. The V and J genes are TRBV2 and TRBJ2-1; TRBD2 matches 9 bases. This CDR3 comprises 13 residues. V gave up 7 bases and J gave up 7 bases; unmatched junction bases: 5. CDR1 and CDR2 from the germline V gene are SNHLY and FYNNEI. CDR3 in amino acids: CASNSGGLNEQFF. Incomplete CDR3 DNA: TGTGCCAGCAATAGCGGGGGATTAAATGAG.

This clone was seen repeatedly, ten times or more. Coverage ceases 3 residues before the CDR3 finishes, and the germline J gene fills in the end. V and J are TRBV7-8 and TRBJ2-1, with 9 bases fitting TRBD2. J lost 5 bases, V lost 6 bases, and 11 bases had no gene match. Germline assignment: CDR1 SGHVS and CDR2 FQNEAQ. There are 16 residues in the CDR3. The covered CDR3 bases are TGTGCCAGCAGTCCAAGACTTATAGCGGGGGACAATGAG. This gives the protein CASSPRLIAGDNE. In full, the CDR3 is CASSPRLIAGDNEQFF.

This clone appeared many times. The CDR3 end lies 3 residues beyond the end of the read and is filled in from the germline J gene. J is TRBJ2-3 and V is TRBV5-1, with TRBD2 matching over 7 bases. The CDR3 consists of 17 residues. J gave up 2 bases and V 3 bases, and 12 bases lay outside the gene matches. Germline lookup yields CDR1 SGHRS and CDR2 YFSETQ. CDR3 in amino acids: CASSWASSGGVTDTQYF. CDR3 DNA, as far as it was read: TGCGCCAGCAGCTGGGCTTCTAGCGGAGGCGTCACAGATACG.